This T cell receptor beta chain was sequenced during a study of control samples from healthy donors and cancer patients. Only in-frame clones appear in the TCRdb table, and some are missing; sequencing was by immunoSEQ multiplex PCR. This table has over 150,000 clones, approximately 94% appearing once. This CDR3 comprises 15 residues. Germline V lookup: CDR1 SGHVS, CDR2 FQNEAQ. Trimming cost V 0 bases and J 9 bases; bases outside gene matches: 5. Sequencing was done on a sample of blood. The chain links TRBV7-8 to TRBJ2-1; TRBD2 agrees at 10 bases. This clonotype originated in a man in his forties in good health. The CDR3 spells CASSLASAGGREQFF. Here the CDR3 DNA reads TGTGCCAGCAGCTTAGCCTCAGCGGGGGGGCGTGAGCAGTTCTTC. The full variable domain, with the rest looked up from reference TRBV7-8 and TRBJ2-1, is GAGVSQSPRYKVAKRGQDVALRCDPISGHVSLFWYQQALGQGPEFLTYFQNEAQLDKSGLPSDRFFAERPEGSVSTLKIQRTQQEDSAVYLCASSLASAGGREQFFGPGTRLTVL.